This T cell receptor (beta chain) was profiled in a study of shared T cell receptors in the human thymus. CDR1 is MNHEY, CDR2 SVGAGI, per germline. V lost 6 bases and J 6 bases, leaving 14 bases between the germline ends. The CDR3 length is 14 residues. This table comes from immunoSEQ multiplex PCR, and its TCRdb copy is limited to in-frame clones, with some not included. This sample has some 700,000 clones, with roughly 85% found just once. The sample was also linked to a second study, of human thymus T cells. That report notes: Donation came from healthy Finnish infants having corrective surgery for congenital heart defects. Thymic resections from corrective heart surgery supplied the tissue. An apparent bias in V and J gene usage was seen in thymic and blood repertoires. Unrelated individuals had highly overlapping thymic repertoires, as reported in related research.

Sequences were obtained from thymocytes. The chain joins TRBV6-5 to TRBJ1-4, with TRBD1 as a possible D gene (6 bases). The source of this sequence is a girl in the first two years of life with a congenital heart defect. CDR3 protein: CASRTPGADEKLFF. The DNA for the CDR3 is TGTGCCAGCAGGACCCCAGGGGCCGATGAAAAACTGTTTTTT.